Each of the 32 T cell receptor beta chains below was sequenced from the same sample in a study of regulatory T cells in long-lasting Graves disease. Construction of the TCR beta libraries employed iRepertoire HTBI primers in conjunction with Arm-PCR of CDR3 regions. TCRdb called the multiplex PCR reads again in MiXCR, with one record for every CDR3 protein. The sample contains about 370,000 distinct CDR3 sequences, roughly a sixth of which appear only once. The time point: newly diagnosed GD, antithyroid drugs for less than 3 months. There was RNA extracted from PBMCs, and the TCR library was made from it. Sample: peripheral blood mononuclear cells (PBMCs), taken at new diagnosis, from a patient treated with antithyroid drugs. These receptors were taken from a female donor with Graves disease.

There are many counts of this clonotype. The V and J genes are TRBV2 and TRBJ1-2, with 8 nucleotides matching TRBD1. Germline trimming cut 6 bases from V and 4 bases from J; bases unmatched to any gene: 13. The CDR3 totals 16 residues. Per germline, CDR1 SNHLY and CDR2 FYNNEI. CDR3 sequence: CASRRLADRDGYGYTF. The CDR3 DNA is TGTGCCAGCAGGAGATTAGCGGACAGGGACGGCTATGGCTACACCTTC.

This clonotype was seen a few times. This rearrangement joins TRBV6-2 or TRBV6-3 to TRBJ2-3, with D unresolved. Per the germline V gene, CDR1 is MNHEY and CDR2 is SVGEGT. This CDR3 is built from 11 residues. V was cut by 10 bases and J by 6 bases, with 11 bases left in between. The CDR3 coding sequence is TGTGCCACCGCCATTGGGGATACGCAGTATTTT. Translating it yields CATAIGDTQYF.

Many counts were recorded for this clonotype. V is TRBV30 and J is TRBJ2-1; weak D call: TRBD2 (7 bases). This CDR3 has 15 residues. From germline, CDR1 is GTSNPN and CDR2 SVGIG (reference sequence). V shed 3 bases and J shed 6 bases, with 18 bases lying between them. CDR3 sequence (DNA): TGTGCCTGGAGAGGGGGGGTAGGGTATAGCAATGAGCAGTTCTTC. The encoded protein is CAWRGGVGYSNEQFF. The full variable domain, in which reference TRBV30 and TRBJ2-1 provide the parts outside the CDR3, is SQTIHQWPATLVQPVGSPLSLECTVEGTSNPNLYWYRQAAGRGLQLLFYSVGIGQISSEVPQNLSASRPQDRQFILSSKKLLLSDSGFYLCAWRGGVGYSNEQFFGPGTRLTVL.

About this clonotype itself: Being one base from a much bigger clone, this may be a read error. The V call is TRBV5-1, the J call TRBJ2-1; no clear D. Germline loops: CDR1 SGHRS, CDR2 YFSETQ. The CDR3 is 13 residues long. Deletions cut 7 bases from V and 6 bases from J, with 14 bases between. In DNA, the CDR3 is TGCGCCAGCTTCGTGAGTGGTTCCAATGAGCAGTTCTTC. Translated: CASFVSGSNEQFF.

This chain links TRBV4-1 with TRBJ2-4; 10 positions match TRBD2. The junction had 9 bases not matched to a gene; V was cut back by 3 bases and J by 4 bases. The germline V gene encodes CDR1 MGHRA and CDR2 YSYEKL. This CDR3 contains 17 residues. The CDR3 loop reads CASSQTRLTSGKNIQYF. The CDR3 DNA is TGCGCCAGCAGCCAGACGAGGTTGACTAGCGGGAAAAACATTCAGTACTTC.

This sequence joins TRBV27 and TRBJ1-5; 7 bases match TRBD1. CDR1 and CDR2 from the germline V gene are MNHEY and SMNVEV (reference sequence). The CDR3 consists of 15 residues. V was pared by 6 bases and J by 9 bases, with 14 bases of the junction left unmatched. DNA of the CDR3: TGTGCCAGCAGCACCTACGGGACAGTGGTTGGGCCCCAGCATTTT. Its protein product is CASSTYGTVVGPQHF.

The V gene is TRBV6-5, the J gene TRBJ2-2, with D uncertain. This CDR3 is built from 13 residues. CDR1 and CDR2 (germline): MNHEY, SVGAGI. V gave up 4 bases and J gave up 6 bases, with 9 bases separating them. The DNA of the CDR3 is TGTGCCAGCAGTTTCGGGTCGGCCGGGGAGCTGTTTTTT. This translates into CASSFGSAGELFF.

Ten or more counts support this clonotype. The chain couples TRBV28 to TRBJ2-7; D not certain. V dropped 3 bases and J dropped 3 bases, with 18 bases sitting between them. The CDR3 extends over 16 amino acids. Looked up from germline, CDR1 is MDHEN and CDR2 is SYDVKM. The CDR3 coding sequence is TGTGCCAGCAGTTTCACCGGTACTCCCGAGAACTACGAGCAGTACTTC. This translates into CASSFTGTPENYEQYF.

Ten or more counts support this clonotype. The V call is TRBV5-8, the J call TRBJ1-5; the D gene is possibly TRBD1 (5 bases). Germline V gene sequence: CDR1 SGHTS, CDR2 YDEGEE. The ends were cut back, 4 bases at V and 4 bases at J, with 12 bases in the middle. The CDR3 extends over 14 amino acids. The CDR3 sequence: CASSAGHLNQPQHF. The CDR3 DNA is TGTGCCAGCAGCGCCGGACACCTAAATCAGCCCCAGCATTTT.

This clonotype was found many times. The rearrangement joins TRBV18 to TRBJ2-7, with no clear D. CDR1 is KGHSH and CDR2 is LQKENI in the germline V gene. Trimming removed 2 bases from V and 5 bases from J, with 13 bases in between. CDR3 length: 14 residues. The CDR3 DNA follows: TGTGCCAGCTCACCATCCCTGGCCCCTAACGAGCAGTACTTC. It translates to CASSPSLAPNEQYF.

This clonotype was found many times. This sequence joins TRBV27 and TRBJ1-6, with 9 bases aligning to TRBD1. Germline CDR1 reads MNHEY; CDR2 reads SMNVEV (reference sequence). J gave up 7 bases and V 2 bases, and 12 bases lay outside the gene matches. The CDR3 totals 18 residues. The CDR3 DNA reads as TGTGCCAGCAGTTTAACCCTCCCGGGACAGGGATCGAATTCACCCCTCCACTTT. Translated: CASSLTLPGQGSNSPLHF.

The V call is TRBV6-2 or TRBV6-3, the J call TRBJ2-1; D remains unclear. The CDR3 is 10 amino acids. V lost 8 bases, J lost 5 bases, and 4 bases lay in between. Germline V lookup: CDR1 MNHEY, CDR2 SVGEGT. CDR3 DNA: TGTGCCAGCCCTCACAATGAGCAGTTCTTC. Residues: CASPHNEQFF.

This clonotype was seen many times. This rearrangement joins TRBV29-1 to TRBJ2-3; D may match TRBD1 or TRBD2 (5 bases each). With 6 bases removed from V and 4 bases from J, the gap between germline ends came to 11 bases. Germline assignment: CDR1 SQVTM and CDR2 ANQGSEA. This CDR3 region has 12 residues. Here the CDR3 reads CSVVQGPDTQYF. The DNA for the CDR3 is TGCAGCGTAGTCCAGGGACCAGATACGCAGTATTTT.

J is TRBJ2-3 and V is TRBV12-3 or TRBV12-4; 10 bases line up with TRBD2. Trimming took 3 bases from V and 5 from J; bases not matched to a gene: 20. This CDR3 has 20 amino acids. The CDR3 DNA is TGTGCCAGCAGTTTTCGGCTAGCGGGAGAGTCTCTTTCCTTATTAGATACGCAGTATTTT. Amino acid sequence: CASSFRLAGESLSLLDTQYF.

This clonotype was detected only a few times. The CDR3 reads CASSLAKGGPGGIQYF. CDR3 nucleotide sequence: TGTGCCAGCAGCTTGGCAAAGGGAGGGCCCGGGGGCATTCAGTACTTC. V and J are TRBV5-8 and TRBJ2-4; 7 bases match TRBD2. CDR3 length equals 16 residues. V was clipped by 0 bases and J by 9 bases; unmatched bases: 12. Germline CDR1 is SGHTS and CDR2 is YDEGEE.

There are many counts of this clonotype. V usage is TRBV4-1 and J usage is TRBJ2-7, with 8 bases that match TRBD1. With V trimmed by 4 bases and J by 5 bases, 4 bases remained unmatched. This CDR3 is 13 amino acids long. From germline, CDR1 is MGHRA and CDR2 YSYEKL. CDR3 protein: CASSRWTGNEQYF. The CDR3 nucleotides read TGCGCCAGCAGCCGATGGACAGGGAACGAGCAGTACTTC.

The rearrangement joins TRBV9 to TRBJ2-7; D may be TRBD1 (6 bases). This CDR3 comprises 14 residues. V lost 6 bases, J lost 2 bases, and 15 bases lay in between. Germline loops: CDR1 SGDLS, CDR2 YYNGEE. Here the CDR3 reads CASNPGQNTYEQYF. In nucleotides, the CDR3 is TGTGCCAGCAACCCCGGACAGAACACCTACGAGCAGTACTTC.

Many counts were recorded for this clonotype. CDR3 bases: TGTGCCAGCAGCCCGACAGGGCGCAGCAATCAGCCCCAGCATTTT. Protein product: CASSPTGRSNQPQHF. The V gene is TRBV12-3 or TRBV12-4, the J gene TRBJ1-5; 7 bases agree with TRBD1. The CDR3 runs 15 residues. V dropped 6 bases and J dropped 1; count of bases not matched to a gene: 6.

This clonotype was recorded many times. The chain recombines TRBV12-3 or TRBV12-4 with TRBJ1-5; 7 bases are shared with TRBD1. The V and J ends lost 5 bases and 6 bases, in that order; junction bases with no gene match: 7. The CDR3 totals 14 residues. In DNA form, the CDR3 reads TGTGCCAGCAGTCCAGGAGGGGGCCGTCAGCCCCAGCATTTT. It specifies CASSPGGGRQPQHF.

This clonotype was detected many times. The chain has TRBV18 and TRBJ2-5; D is ambiguous. CDR3 size: 13 residues. Looked up from germline, CDR1 is KGHSH and CDR2 is LQKENI. The germline V and J ends were trimmed by 2 bases and 6 bases, with 10 bases remaining between them. The CDR3 spells CASSPEFLQTQYF. CDR3 in DNA: TGTGCCAGCTCACCAGAGTTCCTCCAGACCCAGTACTTC.

This clonotype occurred many times. The CDR3 nucleotides read TGTGCCAGCAGTTCCCCTAGCGGGGGGGGCAACACCGGGGAGCTGTTTTTT. Translation: CASSSPSGGGNTGELFF. This chain joins TRBV27 and TRBJ2-2; 12 nucleotides align to TRBD2. J was trimmed by 2 bases and V by 4 bases; bases with no gene match: 5. This CDR3 spans 17 amino acids. Germline V lookup: CDR1 MNHEY, CDR2 SMNVEV (reference sequence).

This clonotype occurred many times. The rearrangement links TRBV2 to TRBJ2-1; D is possibly TRBD2 (5 bases). V shed 7 bases and J shed 8 bases, with 18 bases lying between them. The CDR3 has 14 residues. Germline V gene sequence: CDR1 SNHLY, CDR2 FYNNEI. The CDR3 spells CASIGRAVRDEQFF. In DNA, the CDR3 is TGTGCCAGCATTGGGCGGGCCGTGAGGGATGAGCAGTTCTTC.

This clonotype was seen at least ten times. CDR3 sequence (DNA): TGTGCCACCAGTGATGGGCAATCGGGACAGGGGATCGGCTATGGCTACACCTTC. Translation gives CATSDGQSGQGIGYGYTF. The chain recombines TRBV24-1 with TRBJ1-2; 10 nucleotides match TRBD1. The ends lost 3 bases at V and 4 bases at J; junction bases unmatched: 13. Germline V CDR1 and CDR2: KGHDR, SFDVKD. The CDR3 is 18 residues long.

The chain recombines TRBV15 with TRBJ2-3; 8 positions agree with TRBD1. The junction had 16 bases not matched to a gene; V was cut back by 0 bases and J by 14 bases. The CDR3 has 16 residues. Germline CDR1 and CDR2: LNHNV and YYDKDF (reference sequence). CDR3 sequence reads: CATSRDETGAHQKRYF. Here the CDR3 DNA reads TGTGCCACCAGCAGAGATGAGACAGGGGCTCACCAGAAGAGGTATTTT. Filled out from reference TRBV15 and TRBJ2-3, the complete variable domain reads DAMVIQNPRYQVTQFGKPVTLSCSQTLNHNVMYWYQQKSSQAPKLLFHYYDKDFNNEADTPDNFQSRRPNTSFCFLDIRSPGLGDTAMYLCATSRDETGAHQKRYFGPGTRLTVL.

This chain joins TRBV6-9 and TRBJ2-7; 10 bases fit TRBD1. Per the germline V gene, CDR1 is MNHGY and CDR2 is SVAAGI. The CDR3 extends over 14 amino acids. Germline trimming cut 3 bases from V and 7 bases from J; bases unmatched to any gene: 6. CDR3 sequence (DNA): TGTGCCAGCAGTTACGGGACAGGGGTTGGGGAGCAGTACTTC. This gives the protein CASSYGTGVGEQYF.

This clonotype has at least ten counts. The gene calls are TRBV12-3 or TRBV12-4 and TRBJ1-1; no clear D gene. The CDR3 extends over 14 amino acids. The V end lost 5 bases, the J end lost 0 bases, and 10 bases lay between the germline ends. This CDR3 is CASSGLRMNTEAFF. The CDR3 DNA is TGTGCCAGCAGTGGGCTACGGATGAACACTGAAGCTTTCTTT.

This chain links TRBV4-3 with TRBJ2-7; a possible D gene is TRBD1 (6 bases). The CDR3 has 15 amino acids. Germline CDR1 LGHNA, CDR2 YSLEER. V lost 0 bases and J lost 3, with 12 bases in between. The CDR3 loop is CASSQDTGFFYEQYF. The DNA of the CDR3 is TGCGCCAGCAGCCAAGATACAGGGTTCTTCTACGAGCAGTACTTC.

The sample holds many counts of this clonotype. This sequence joins TRBV5-1 and TRBJ2-3, with TRBD1 as a possible D gene (5 bases). V lost 0 bases, J lost 0 bases, and 14 bases lay in between. CDR1 and CDR2 from the germline V gene are SGHRS and YFSETQ. The CDR3 sequence is 17 residues long. The CDR3 nucleotides are TGCGCCAGCAGCTTGGCCCAGGGTATCCCTAGCACAGATACGCAGTATTTT. Its protein is CASSLAQGIPSTDTQYF.

This clonotype was picked up many times. This chain joins TRBV27 and TRBJ2-3; 14 nucleotides align to TRBD2. The germline gives CDR1 MNHEY, CDR2 SMNVEV (reference sequence). This CDR3 comprises 15 residues. The V and J ends lost 5 bases and 4 bases, in that order; junction bases with no gene match: 2. The chain's CDR3 is CASSTTSGGADTQYF. The CDR3 DNA follows: TGTGCCAGCAGTACGACTAGCGGGGGGGCAGATACGCAGTATTTT.

This clonotype has just a few counts. The V call is TRBV12-3 or TRBV12-4, the J call TRBJ2-3; no clear D gene. Trimming cost V 4 bases and J 3 bases, with 8 bases left between them. The CDR3 covers 13 residues. The CDR3 sequence: CASSSKETDTQYF. In DNA, the CDR3 is TGTGCCAGCAGTTCCAAAGAGACAGATACGCAGTATTTT.

This rearrangement joins TRBV27 to TRBJ1-1; the D gene is possibly TRBD1 (6 bases). Trimming cost V 8 bases and J 5 bases, with 15 bases left between them. The CDR3 loop spans 13 amino acids. Germline loops: CDR1 MNHEY, CDR2 SMNVEV (reference sequence). CDR3 amino acids: CASGDIGKTEAFF. CDR3 nucleotide sequence: TGTGCCAGCGGGGACATTGGAAAGACTGAAGCTTTCTTT.

This clonotype has ten or more counts. V usage is TRBV2 and J usage is TRBJ1-4; no firm D call. The CDR3 runs 16 residues. The V end was cut by 6 bases, the J end by 0 bases, with 14 bases between. From germline, CDR1 is SNHLY and CDR2 FYNNEI. CDR3 protein: CASSGQQAATNEKLFF. The CDR3 DNA follows: TGTGCCAGCAGCGGTCAGCAAGCAGCAACTAATGAAAAACTGTTTTTT.